Listed here is a single TCR beta chain. In assigning cohorts, the study relied on participant-reported clinical history. This specimen belongs to a study of blood T cell repertoires in COVID-19. Study overall: In each case, the material was cDNA or gDNA derived from T cells, B-cell-depleted T cells, or PBMCs.

The data were produced by immunoSEQ multiplex PCR, yet TCRdb's version contains in-frame clones alone and is incomplete. The sample has about 400,000 clones; roughly 89% are singletons. With 1 base removed from V and 2 bases from J, the gap between germline ends came to 8 bases. Germline values: CDR1 KGHSH, CDR2 LQKENI. The CDR3 has 15 residues. The chain combines TRBV18 with TRBJ2-2; D unresolved. Sequenced material: PBMCs or T cells enriched from blood (not recorded which). This TCR derives from a woman in her 30s who had recovered from COVID-19. The CDR3 protein is CASSPQRLNTGELFF. The CDR3 bases are TGTGCCAGCTCACCACAGAGACTTAACACCGGGGAGCTGTTTTTT.